This T cell receptor beta chain was identified in a study of cytomegalovirus exposure and HLA in healthy donors. PCR involved 60 Vbeta and 13 Jbeta primers. Method: immunoSEQ multiplex PCR; TCRdb's copy keeps in-frame clones and lacks some. The sample includes about 160,000 clones, roughly four fifths of them seen just once. Sequencing was carried out using PBMCs. The clonotype comes from a man aged 50 to 59 in good health and CMV-seropositive.

CDR3 in amino acids: CSVTTGGNGYTF. The DNA of the CDR3 is TGCAGCGTGACCACAGGGGGCAATGGCTACACCTTC. V usage is TRBV29-1 and J usage is TRBJ1-2, with TRBD1 matching 9 bases. The CDR3 totals 12 residues. V was pared by 6 bases and J by 6 bases, with 5 bases of the junction left unmatched. CDR1 is SQVTM, CDR2 ANQGSEA, per germline. Together with reference TRBV29-1 and TRBJ1-2, the CDR3 gives the full variable domain: SAVISQKPSRDICQRGTSLTIQCQVDSQVTMMFWYRQQPGQSLTLIATANQGSEATYESGFVIDKFPISRPNLTFSTLTVSNMSPEDSSIYLCSVTTGGNGYTFGSGTRLTVV.